This T cell receptor beta chain was captured in a study of PD-L1 blockade in urothelial cancer. Study as a whole: About 90% of the 29 patients were males with bladder-origin urothelial cancer. Patients had undergone 0 to 3 prior chemotherapy regimens. Median T cell yield per blood sample was about 140,000 cells. Findings and caveats of the study: Better survival was predicted by below-median pretreatment blood TCR clonality.

This table comes from immunoSEQ multiplex PCR, and its TCRdb copy is limited to in-frame clones, with some not included. The sample has over 30,000 clones; approximately 80% are singletons. Indicated time point: pretreatment peripheral blood. CDR1 is SGHTA and CDR2 is FQGNSA in the germline V gene. This CDR3 contains 14 residues. Concerning this clone: Its matching antigen is unknown. Germline and junction disagree at one end, which may indicate a read error.

Sequenced here: PBMCs, sampled around atezolizumab (anti-PD-L1) treatment. The genes are TRBV7-2 and TRBJ2-2; 10 bases are a match to TRBD2. This TCR was sampled from a man aged 60-69 years with urothelial cancer. CDR3 region: CASSLAGDTGELFF. In nucleotides, the CDR3 is TGTGCCAGCAGCCTAGCGGGAGACACCGGGGAGCTGTTTTTT.